These 20 T cell receptor beta chains were sequenced from one sample in a study of response to subunit inactivated influenza vaccine. TCRdb analysed the RT-PCR reads with MiXCR anew, one entry per CDR3 protein. The sample lists around 470,000 distinct CDR3 sequences; approximately 6.9% were seen once. This specimen was PBMCs from blood, taken roughly 24 months after vaccination. The receptor set was obtained from a man in his fifties or sixties who received an inactivated influenza vaccine.

This clonotype occurred many times. The V gene is TRBV4-3, the J gene TRBJ2-2; tentatively, D is TRBD2 (5 bases). CDR1 LGHNA and CDR2 YSLEER come from the germline V gene. Trimming removed 0 bases from V and 7 bases from J, with 12 bases in between. This CDR3 contains 15 residues. DNA for the CDR3: TGCGCCAGCAGCCAAGATTGGGAGAGGCGCGGGGAGCTGTTTTTT. Residues: CASSQDWERRGELFF.

The rearrangement uses TRBV20-1 and TRBJ2-1; D remains ambiguous. The V and J ends lost 3 bases and 0 bases respectively, with 9 bases between them. There are 14 residues in the CDR3. Germline-derived CDR1 and CDR2 are DFQATT and SNEGSKA (reference sequence). CDR3 DNA: TGCAGTGCTAGTTCATCTATCTCCTACAATGAGCAGTTCTTC. Amino acids: CSASSSISYNEQFF.

This clonotype has just a few counts. This chain connects TRBV7-6 to TRBJ2-5; tentative D call: TRBD1 (5 bases). The V and J ends lost 2 bases and 7 bases respectively, with 17 bases between them. The CDR3 has 15 residues. The germline V gene encodes CDR1 SGHVS and CDR2 FNYEAQ. CDR3 region: CASSLSLTAPLTQYF. CDR3 in DNA: TGTGCCAGCAGCTTATCGTTGACAGCGCCACTGACCCAGTACTTC.

The chain is built from TRBV2 and TRBJ2-7; 9 bases are shared with TRBD1. Germline-derived CDR1 and CDR2 are SNHLY and FYNNEI. The CDR3 runs to 15 residues. V shed 6 bases and J 3 bases; nucleotides not matched to a gene: 9. The CDR3, as DNA: TGTGCCAGCAGGCCACAGGGGGCAGGGGGCTACGAGCAGTACTTC. Translating gives CASRPQGAGGYEQYF.

This chain connects TRBV7-8 to TRBJ2-4, with a tentative D call TRBD2 (5 bases). V was shortened by 5 bases and J by 1 base, with 15 bases between the two germline ends. Germline V gene sequence: CDR1 SGHVS, CDR2 FQNEAQ. There are 16 residues in the CDR3. CDR3 in DNA: TGTGCCAGCAGCCAGTTTGAGGGTCTGGCCAAAAACATTCAGTACTTC. It yields the protein CASSQFEGLAKNIQYF.

V gene TRBV29-1 combines with J gene TRBJ1-2, with 12 bases matching TRBD1. Germline V gene sequence: CDR1 SQVTM, CDR2 ANQGSEA. With V trimmed by 4 bases and J by 7 bases, 1 base remained unmatched. There are 12 residues in the CDR3. The CDR3 bases are TGCAGCGTTGGGGACAGGGGGCTTGGCTACACCTTC. This codes for CSVGDRGLGYTF. Full variable domain (outside the CDR3, taken from reference TRBV29-1 and TRBJ1-2): SAVISQKPSRDICQRGTSLTIQCQVDSQVTMMFWYRQQPGQSLTLIATANQGSEATYESGFVIDKFPISRPNLTFSTLTVSNMSPEDSSIYLCSVGDRGLGYTFGSGTRLTVV.

This clonotype has more than one count but fewer than ten. At one end, the junction sequence differs from germline, possibly due to a read error. The rearrangement uses TRBV7-6 and TRBJ2-1, with D tentatively TRBD1 or TRBD2 (5 bases each). The germline gives CDR1 SGHVS, CDR2 FNYEAQ. This CDR3 spans 16 amino acids. The CDR3: CASSLAGADGYNEQFF. The CDR3 DNA is TGTGCCAGCAGCCTAGCCGGGGCAGATGGCTACAATGAGCAGTTCTTC.

This clonotype was found a few times. CDR3 in amino acids: CASSQINQGKEQFF. The CDR3 coding sequence is TGTGCCAGCAGCCAAATTAATCAGGGAAAAGAGCAGTTCTTC. The chain recombines TRBV7-9 with TRBJ2-1, with D perhaps TRBD1 (5 bases). Trimming pared 5 bases from V and 10 bases from J, leaving 18 bases between. Germline CDR1 is SEHNR and CDR2 is FQNEAQ (reference sequence). This CDR3 spans 14 amino acids.

This clonotype was recorded at least ten times. The rearrangement uses TRBV20-1 and TRBJ2-1; possibly TRBD2 for D (5 bases). The germline gives CDR1 DFQATT, CDR2 SNEGSKA (reference sequence). V dropped 2 bases and J dropped 6 bases, with 11 bases sitting between them. This CDR3 contains 13 residues. The CDR3 bases are TGCAGTGCTAGACTAGCAGGCACCAATGAGCAGTTCTTC. Translated, it gives CSARLAGTNEQFF.

This clonotype was counted a single time. For the CDR3, the DNA is TGCAGTGCTAGACAGGTACCCGGGGAGCAGTTCTTC. Protein product: CSARQVPGEQFF. The chain is built from TRBV20-1 and TRBJ2-1; D is unclear. The germline gives CDR1 DFQATT, CDR2 SNEGSKA (reference sequence). V lost 2 bases to trimming and J lost 10 bases, with 12 bases between them. The CDR3 loop spans 12 amino acids.

This clonotype was detected a few times. The chain links TRBV29-1 to TRBJ2-1; no clear D gene. Trimming left V 1 base short and J 9 bases short, with 10 bases between. Germline V gene sequence: CDR1 SQVTM, CDR2 ANQGSEA. This CDR3 contains 12 residues. CDR3 sequence: CSVEVRLTEQFF. Here the CDR3 DNA reads TGCAGCGTTGAAGTCAGGTTGACTGAGCAGTTCTTC.

The CDR3: CSVHRGYEQYF. CDR3 sequence (DNA): TGCAGCGTTCACAGGGGCTACGAGCAGTACTTC. This chain links TRBV29-1 with TRBJ2-7, with 7 bases identical to TRBD1. CDR1 is SQVTM and CDR2 is ANQGSEA in the germline V gene. This CDR3 comprises 11 residues. V gave up 5 bases and J gave up 3 bases; unmatched junction bases: 1.

The V and J genes are TRBV20-1 and TRBJ2-3; 7 positions match TRBD1. The ends lost 6 bases at V and 10 bases at J; junction bases unmatched: 16. The CDR3 extends over 14 amino acids. Germline CDR1 reads DFQATT; CDR2 reads SNEGSKA (reference sequence). CDR3 in DNA: TGCAGTGCCCTGCCTAGGGACAGCTTCACTTCGCAGTATTTT. The encoded protein is CSALPRDSFTSQYF.

Ten or more counts support this clonotype. The V call is TRBV20-1, the J call TRBJ1-1; TRBD1 is a possible D gene (6 bases). The V end was cut by 3 bases, the J end by 1 base, with 9 bases between. This CDR3 is 13 amino acids long. Germline CDR1 DFQATT, CDR2 SNEGSKA (reference sequence). The CDR3 reads CSARGGRNTEAFF. The CDR3 DNA follows: TGCAGTGCTAGGGGGGGCAGGAACACTGAAGCTTTCTTT.

This clonotype has just a few counts. This chain uses TRBV5-8 with TRBJ1-1, with D unclear. Between the trimmed V and J ends, which lost 5 bases and 0 bases, there was a span of 11 bases. In germline, CDR1 is SGHTS, CDR2 YDEGEE. The CDR3 has 14 residues. CDR3 region: CASRLDALNTEAFF. CDR3 bases: TGTGCCAGCAGACTGGACGCGTTGAACACTGAAGCTTTCTTT.

This clonotype was seen many times. J is TRBJ1-4 and V is TRBV7-9; D is unresolved. CDR3 size: 15 residues. Germline CDR1 reads SEHNR; CDR2 reads FQNEAQ (reference sequence). V was pared by 7 bases and J by 3 bases, with 15 bases between. The CDR3 bases are TGTGCCAGCATGCAAGTCCCGTGGGCTAATGAAAAACTGTTTTTT. Translated, it gives CASMQVPWANEKLFF. Based on the CDR3 plus reference TRBV7-9 and TRBJ1-4, the full variable domain is DTGVSQNPRHKITKRGQNVTFRCDPISEHNRLYWYRQTLGQGPEFLTYFQNEAQLEKSRLLSDRFSAERPKGSFSTLEIQRTEQGDSAMYLCASMQVPWANEKLFFGSGTQLSVL.

The V and J genes are TRBV7-9 and TRBJ2-1, with 7 positions matching TRBD2. V gave up 5 bases and J gave up 4 bases; unmatched junction bases: 8. In germline, CDR1 is SEHNR, CDR2 FQNEAQ (reference sequence). This CDR3 has 15 amino acids. The CDR3 nucleotides read TGTGCCAGCAGCCAGGAGCGGGGAGGGTACAATGAGCAGTTCTTC. It translates to CASSQERGGYNEQFF.

This clonotype was recorded many times. The chain joins TRBV12-3 or TRBV12-4 to TRBJ2-1; D gene ambiguous. The CDR3 totals 13 residues. Trimming removed 8 bases at V and 10 bases at J, with 18 bases between. This CDR3 is CASAVVGFGEQFF. The DNA of the CDR3 is TGTGCCAGCGCGGTCGTAGGGTTTGGGGAGCAGTTCTTC.

This clonotype was observed many times. This chain uses TRBV6-2 or TRBV6-3 with TRBJ1-1; D not certain. There are 15 residues in the CDR3. The germline gives CDR1 MNHEY, CDR2 SVGEGT. V was cut by 2 bases and J by 1 base, with 11 bases left in between. CDR3 residues: CASSYNIGGNTEAFF. The CDR3 DNA reads TGTGCCAGCAGTTACAATATCGGTGGGAACACTGAAGCTTTCTTT.

The table lists this clonotype with a few counts. CDR3 nucleotide sequence: TGTGCCAGCAGCCCTCCACTGGGGAGAGGGGGCGATAACATTCAGTACTTC. It is translated as CASSPPLGRGGDNIQYF. V gene TRBV9 combines with J gene TRBJ2-4; 7 bases map to TRBD1. Trimming took 4 bases from V and 7 from J; bases not matched to a gene: 17. The germline V gene encodes CDR1 SGDLS and CDR2 YYNGEE. The CDR3 has 17 residues.